What follows are 26 T cell receptor beta chains derived from one specimen sequenced in a study of blood T cell repertoires in COVID-19. Assay used: immunoSEQ multiplex PCR; TCRdb lists only in-frame clones, some missing. The table records tens of thousands of clones, roughly 84% of them present only once. Sample: peripheral blood. The receptors originated from a man aged 45-65 years with acute or convalescent COVID-19.

The chain combines TRBV6-1 with TRBJ1-4; 7 bases are a match to TRBD1. The germline V gene has CDR1 MNHNS and CDR2 SASEGT. The CDR3 covers 15 residues. Losses at the gene ends were 3 bases for V and 6 bases for J; bases not matched to a gene: 7. The CDR3 coding sequence is TGTGCCAGCAGTGATGTAGGGGGCCCCTATGAAAAACTGTTTTTT. This gives the protein CASSDVGGPYEKLFF.

This chain uses TRBV24-1 with TRBJ1-2; D is possibly TRBD1 (5 bases). Looked up from germline, CDR1 is KGHDR and CDR2 is SFDVKD. Trimming took 5 bases from V and 7 from J, leaving 10 bases between them. The CDR3 loop spans 12 amino acids. CDR3 residues: CATSVRGGGYTF. CDR3 DNA sequence: TGTGCCACCAGTGTCCGGGGGGGTGGCTACACCTTC.

This clone has more than one count but fewer than ten. The gene calls are TRBV14 and TRBJ2-3; the D gene is possibly TRBD2 (6 bases). V was pared by 3 bases and J by 8 bases, with 9 bases between. The CDR3 loop spans 12 amino acids. CDR1 SGHDN and CDR2 FVKESK come from the germline V gene. The CDR3 DNA follows: TGTGCCAGCAGCCACGGGGGAGGTACGCAGTATTTT. Translated, it gives CASSHGGGTQYF.

This chain uses TRBV6-1 with TRBJ2-1, with a tentative D call TRBD2 (5 bases). CDR3 length: 16 residues. Trimming left V 4 bases short and J 0 bases short, with 13 bases between. Germline V gene lookup returns CDR1 MNHNS and CDR2 SASEGT. As DNA, the CDR3 is TGTGCCAGCAGTGCAGGAATCCGGGGCTCCTACAATGAGCAGTTCTTC. This sequence encodes CASSAGIRGSYNEQFF.

The chain employs TRBV5-8 and TRBJ2-7; 7 bases match TRBD1. This CDR3 contains 15 residues. The junction had 7 bases not matched to a gene; V was cut back by 2 bases and J by 2 bases. The germline CDR1 and CDR2 sequences are SGHTS and YDEGEE. CDR3 in amino acids: CASSFSTGNTYEQYF. The CDR3 DNA reads as TGTGCCAGCAGCTTTTCGACAGGGAACACCTACGAGCAGTACTTC.

CDR3 amino acids: CASSWTSGREGETQYF. CDR3 DNA: TGTGCCAGCAGCTGGACTAGCGGGAGGGAGGGGGAGACCCAGTACTTC. The V and J genes are TRBV7-2 and TRBJ2-5; TRBD2 aligns across 15 bases. With V trimmed by 4 bases and J by 5 bases, 5 bases remained unmatched. Germline CDR1 SGHTA, CDR2 FQGNSA. This CDR3 has 16 residues.

CDR3 residues: CASSDFGTGGNTEAFF. In DNA, the CDR3 is TGTGCCAGCAGTGACTTCGGGACAGGTGGGAACACTGAAGCTTTCTTT. This chain links TRBV6-6 with TRBJ1-1, with 8 nucleotides matching TRBD1. Germline CDR1 reads MNHNY; CDR2 reads SVGAGI (reference sequence). This CDR3 comprises 16 residues. Trimming at V came to 5 bases and at J to 1 base, leaving 9 bases not matched to a gene.

The V and J genes are TRBV9 and TRBJ2-5; possible D gene TRBD2, 6 bases. The V and J ends lost 2 bases and 2 bases respectively, with 13 bases between them. In germline, CDR1 is SGDLS, CDR2 YYNGEE. The CDR3 loop spans 15 amino acids. The CDR3 sequence is CASSVQASVQETQYF. CDR3 in DNA: TGTGCCAGCAGCGTTCAGGCTAGCGTACAAGAGACCCAGTACTTC.

This clone was found a few times. This rearrangement joins TRBV5-5 to TRBJ1-6, with 9 nucleotides matching TRBD1. The CDR3 has 17 amino acids. Germline assignment: CDR1 SGHKS and CDR2 YYEKEE (reference sequence). The J segment lost 5 bases and the V segment lost 4 bases, leaving 10 bases of the junction unmatched. The CDR3 bases are TGTGCCAGCAGCAGGACAGGGGCTCCGTACGATAATTCACCCCTCCACTTT. Translated, it gives CASSRTGAPYDNSPLHF.

V gene TRBV3-1 (or the pseudogene TRBV3-2) combines with J gene TRBJ1-1, with 7 bases identical to TRBD1. The CDR3 extends over 14 amino acids. V gave up 3 bases and J gave up 1 base; unmatched junction bases: 2. From germline, CDR1 is LGHDT and CDR2 YNNKEL (reference sequence). CDR3 in DNA: TGTGCCAGCAGCCAGGGACAGAGGAACACTGAAGCTTTCTTT. Translating it yields CASSQGQRNTEAFF.

V gene TRBV14 combines with J gene TRBJ1-4, with TRBD1 identical over 7 bases. The CDR3 consists of 16 residues. Unmatched junction bases numbered 12, after V lost 3 bases and J lost 8 bases. Germline V lookup: CDR1 SGHDN, CDR2 FVKESK. The CDR3 region is CASSQEQTGSREKLFF. The CDR3 DNA is TGTGCCAGCAGCCAGGAGCAGACAGGGTCTCGGGAAAAACTGTTTTTT.

The chain joins TRBV21-1 to TRBJ1-4. TRBV21-1 is a known pseudogene. There are 15 residues in the CDR3. The DNA for the CDR3 is TGTGCCAGCAGCAAAGGGTGCGGGAGGTTTGAAAAACTGTTTTTT. Amino acid sequence: CASSKGCGRFEKLFF.

The chain couples TRBV18 to TRBJ2-7; D unclear. Looked up from germline, CDR1 is KGHSH and CDR2 is LQKENI. The CDR3 contains 13 residues. The V and J ends lost 0 bases and 5 bases respectively, with 8 bases between them. Written as DNA, the CDR3 is TGTGCCAGCTCACCACCAATGGCCCACGAGCAGTACTTC. Translation gives CASSPPMAHEQYF.

In DNA, the CDR3 is TGTGCCAGCAGCCTCCGTACAACCGGCTACACCTTC. Residues: CASSLRTTGYTF. This rearrangement joins TRBV7-8 to TRBJ1-2; D unclear. V was trimmed by 5 bases and J by 8 bases, leaving 12 bases between them. The CDR3 length is 12 residues. Germline CDR1 is SGHVS and CDR2 is FQNEAQ. Full variable domain (remainder filled in from reference TRBV7-8 and TRBJ1-2): GAGVSQSPRYKVAKRGQDVALRCDPISGHVSLFWYQQALGQGPEFLTYFQNEAQLDKSGLPSDRFFAERPEGSVSTLKIQRTQQEDSAVYLCASSLRTTGYTFGSGTRLTVV.

This chain connects TRBV20-1 to TRBJ1-1; 9 bases match TRBD1. Losses at the gene ends were 3 bases for V and 0 bases for J; bases not matched to a gene: 5. Per germline, CDR1 DFQATT and CDR2 SNEGSKA (reference sequence). This CDR3 comprises 15 residues. In DNA form, the CDR3 reads TGCAGTGCTAGTGTCGGACAGGGGTTGAACACTGAAGCTTTCTTT. It encodes CSASVGQGLNTEAFF.

The J gene is TRBJ2-7, the V gene TRBV19, with D unclear. Between the trimmed V and J ends, which lost 3 bases and 3 bases, there was a span of 9 bases. This CDR3 is built from 13 residues. CDR1 and CDR2 from the germline V gene are LNHDA and SQIVND (reference sequence). CDR3 sequence (DNA): TGTGCCAGTAGTATCAACAACTACTACGAGCAGTACTTC. Amino acids: CASSINNYYEQYF. The whole variable domain, remainder taken from reference TRBV19 and TRBJ2-7, is DGGITQSPKYLFRKEGQNVTLSCEQNLNHDAMYWYRQDPGQGLRLIYYSQIVNDFQKGDIAEGYSVSREKKESFPLTVTSAQKNPTAFYLCASSINNYYEQYFGPGTRLTVT.

This sequence joins TRBV7-9 and TRBJ2-1, with a weak D call TRBD2 (5 bases). Trimming took 5 bases from V and 10 from J, leaving 18 bases between them. The CDR3 spans 14 residues. The germline V gene has CDR1 SEHNR and CDR2 FQNEAQ (reference sequence). The CDR3 region has the DNA TGTGCCAGCAGCCCACGTCCGGGAATGGGGGAGCAGTTCTTC. This sequence encodes CASSPRPGMGEQFF.

The CDR3 bases are TGTGCCAGCAGCGTGGGACAGACTCAAGAGACCCAGTACTTC. Its protein product is CASSVGQTQETQYF. This chain joins TRBV7-2 and TRBJ2-5, with 7 bases identical to TRBD1. The CDR3 extends over 14 amino acids. Germline CDR1 and CDR2: SGHTA and FQGNSA. Trimming cost V 5 bases and J 2 bases; bases outside gene matches: 5.

The chain combines TRBV30 with TRBJ1-1, with a possible D match to TRBD1 (5 bases). CDR3 length: 13 residues. V was clipped by 0 bases and J by 5 bases, with 10 bases between them. CDR1 GTSNPN and CDR2 SVGIG come from the germline V gene (reference sequence). The CDR3 region has the DNA TGTGCCTGGAGTGTATTTGGGGGGACTGAAGCTTTCTTT. Translation: CAWSVFGGTEAFF.

The chain is built from TRBV11-2 and TRBJ2-7; 7 bases match TRBD1. Germline-derived CDR1 and CDR2 are SGHAT and FQNNGV. Losses at the gene ends were 3 bases for V and 1 base for J; bases not matched to a gene: 3. The CDR3 is 14 amino acids. The CDR3, as DNA: TGTGCCAGCAGCTTCAAACAGGGGTCCTACGAGCAGTACTTC. Translated: CASSFKQGSYEQYF. Full variable domain (rest looked up from reference TRBV11-2 and TRBJ2-7): EAGVAQSPRYKIIEKRQSVAFWCNPISGHATLYWYQQILGQGPKLLIQFQNNGVVDDSQLPKDRFSAERLKGVDSTLKIQPAKLEDSAVYLCASSFKQGSYEQYFGPGTRLTVT.

In DNA, the CDR3 is TGTGCCAGTAGTATTCGACAGGGGAATTCACCCCTCCACTTT. Translation gives CASSIRQGNSPLHF. The rearrangement uses TRBV19 and TRBJ1-6; 8 nucleotides align to TRBD1. From germline, CDR1 is LNHDA and CDR2 SQIVND (reference sequence). The CDR3 totals 14 residues. V lost 3 bases to trimming and J lost 7 bases; unmatched junction nucleotides: 2.

The rearrangement joins TRBV7-9 to TRBJ2-7, with 10 bases matching TRBD2. V was pared by 0 bases and J by 3 bases, with 2 bases of the junction left unmatched. The CDR3 sequence is 15 residues long. The germline V gene encodes CDR1 SEHNR and CDR2 FQNEAQ (reference sequence). Here the CDR3 DNA reads TGTGCCAGCAGCTTAGCTAGCGGGGGGCTCTACGAGCAGTACTTC. Translated: CASSLASGGLYEQYF.

V usage is TRBV29-1 and J usage is TRBJ2-2, with D uncertain. Trimming left V 4 bases short and J 6 bases short, with 12 bases between. Per the germline V gene, CDR1 is SQVTM and CDR2 is ANQGSEA. The CDR3 spans 13 residues. The CDR3 region is CSVGRIEAGELFF. CDR3 nucleotide sequence: TGCAGCGTTGGAAGGATAGAGGCCGGGGAGCTGTTTTTT.

The gene calls are TRBV10-2 and TRBJ2-7; perhaps TRBD2 as D (5 bases). CDR3 size: 13 residues. The germline V and J ends were trimmed by 3 bases and 2 bases, with 8 bases remaining between them. Germline-derived CDR1 and CDR2 are WSHSY and SAAADI. CDR3 nucleotide sequence: TGCGCCAGCAGTGAACTAGGCCCCTACGAGCAGTACTTC. Translation gives CASSELGPYEQYF.

This clone was seen a single time. This CDR3 is also generated by other DNA sequences in the sample. The V call is TRBV28, the J call TRBJ1-5; 7 bases map to TRBD1. The CDR3 covers 14 residues. CDR1 is MDHEN and CDR2 is SYDVKM in the germline V gene. V gave up 6 bases and J gave up 2 bases; unmatched junction bases: 4. As DNA, the CDR3 is TGTGCCAGCAGCTCCGGACAGGGCAATCAGCCCCAGCATTTT. It specifies CASSSGQGNQPQHF.

The chain is built from TRBV21-1 and TRBJ1-2; the table names TRBD1, a call not compared with the DNA. TRBV21-1 is labeled a pseudogene. The CDR3 contains 15 residues. The CDR3 is CASSKKGQGPYGYTF. The CDR3 region has the DNA TGTGCCAGCAGCAAAAAGGGACAGGGCCCCTATGGCTACACCTTC.